The 9 T cell receptor beta chains in this list originate from one sample, sequenced in a study of shared clonotypes between healthy human individuals (dated by TCRdb to about 2020). Library preparation was by the immunoSEQ multiplex PCR assay. The table comes from immuneACCESS by way of TCRdb, which keeps in-frame sequences with V and J called. Part of the clones is missing from these tables; in studies checked, under half for an unresolved V gene and the rest for unknown reasons. For this sample there are a few million clones; 80% to 95% appear just once. Around 0.4% of the sample rests with the top ten. Source material: naive CD4+ T cells from PBMCs. The cell subset or site label corresponds to: CD45RA+ positively selected. Every receptor here comes from a man aged 18 to 35 in good health. Some clones in this sample may be carry-over from other donors' samples.

The CDR3, as DNA: TGTGCCAGCAGTGAAACCACAGATTACAATGAGCAGTTCTTC. This translates into CASSETTDYNEQFF. The rearrangement links TRBV6-1 to TRBJ2-1, with no clear D. Germline V lookup: CDR1 MNHNS, CDR2 SASEGT. Trimming took 2 bases from V and 4 from J, leaving 9 bases between them. This CDR3 spans 14 amino acids.

The chain joins TRBV11-2 to TRBJ1-2; D is unclear. Germline loops: CDR1 SGHAT, CDR2 FQNNGV. The CDR3 runs 13 residues. V shed 4 bases and J shed 4 bases, with 10 bases lying between them. CDR3 nucleotides: TGTGCCAGCAGCTCCGAAGGTGCCTATGGCTACACCTTC. It is translated as CASSSEGAYGYTF. Full variable domain (remainder filled in from reference TRBV11-2 and TRBJ1-2): EAGVAQSPRYKIIEKRQSVAFWCNPISGHATLYWYQQILGQGPKLLIQFQNNGVVDDSQLPKDRFSAERLKGVDSTLKIQPAKLEDSAVYLCASSSEGAYGYTFGSGTRLTVV.

The chain recombines TRBV28 with TRBJ1-2, with 12 bases identical to TRBD1. The CDR3 loop spans 16 amino acids. CDR1 is MDHEN, CDR2 SYDVKM, per germline. V was clipped by 7 bases and J by 1 base; unmatched bases: 7. As DNA, the CDR3 is TGTGCCAGCACCGGGACAGGGGGCACCGGTAACTATGGCTACACCTTC. This encodes CASTGTGGTGNYGYTF.

V is TRBV7-3 and J is TRBJ2-3; no firm D call. From germline, CDR1 is SGHTA and CDR2 FQGTGA. This CDR3 is built from 13 residues. Deletions cut 5 bases from V and 2 bases from J, with 8 bases between. DNA of the CDR3: TGTGCCAGCAGCGCGCCTAACACAGATACGCAGTATTTT. Translation gives CASSAPNTDTQYF.

The gene calls are TRBV11-2 and TRBJ2-1; the D is unclear. V lost 1 base and J lost 10, with 14 bases in between. CDR1 is SGHAT and CDR2 is FQNNGV in the germline V gene. The CDR3 sequence is 14 residues long. The CDR3 here is CASSLVVVGSEQFF. The CDR3 DNA reads TGTGCCAGCAGCTTAGTCGTGGTGGGTTCCGAGCAGTTCTTC.

V is TRBV6-1 and J is TRBJ1-5, with unresolved D. The CDR3 is made up of 14 amino acids. Germline CDR1 reads MNHNS; CDR2 reads SASEGT. V shed 0 bases and J shed 3 bases, with 6 bases lying between them. The CDR3 DNA follows: TGTGCCAGCAGTGAAGCAAAATTCAATCAGCCCCAGCATTTT. Protein product: CASSEAKFNQPQHF.

The V and J genes are TRBV9 and TRBJ1-2; 12 bases match TRBD1. This CDR3 region has 17 residues. Germline V gene data show CDR1 as SGDLS and CDR2 as YYNGEE. V shed 0 bases and J 6 bases; nucleotides not matched to a gene: 9. This CDR3 is CASSVAPGTGGDHGYTF. The CDR3 DNA follows: TGTGCCAGCAGCGTAGCCCCCGGGACAGGGGGCGACCATGGCTACACCTTC.

The V gene is TRBV9, the J gene TRBJ1-1; weak D call: TRBD1 (5 bases). V was pared by 0 bases and J by 3 bases, with 18 bases between. Germline V gene sequence: CDR1 SGDLS, CDR2 YYNGEE. This CDR3 comprises 17 residues. The CDR3: CASSVARGTVGDTEAFF. The CDR3 region has the DNA TGTGCCAGCAGCGTAGCAAGGGGCACAGTGGGGGACACTGAAGCTTTCTTT.

The chain recombines TRBV4-1 with TRBJ2-7; 7 nucleotides line up with TRBD2. Germline CDR1 reads MGHRA; CDR2 reads YSYEKL. The CDR3 loop spans 17 amino acids. After removal of 4 bases from V and 2 bases from J, the junction contained 14 bases not matched to a gene. In DNA, the CDR3 is TGCGCCAGCAGCCCCTCCGGGACTACCCGAGGGGCCTACGAGCAGTACTTC. This encodes CASSPSGTTRGAYEQYF.